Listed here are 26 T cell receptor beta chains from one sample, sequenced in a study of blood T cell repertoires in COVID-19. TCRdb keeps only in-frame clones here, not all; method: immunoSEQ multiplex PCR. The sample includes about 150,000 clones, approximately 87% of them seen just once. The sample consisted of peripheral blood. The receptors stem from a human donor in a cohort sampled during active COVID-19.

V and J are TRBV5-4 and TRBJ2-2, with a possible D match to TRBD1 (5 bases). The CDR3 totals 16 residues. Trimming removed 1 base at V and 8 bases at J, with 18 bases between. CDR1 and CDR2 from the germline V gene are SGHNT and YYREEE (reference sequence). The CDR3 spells CASSLSQLGAGGELFF. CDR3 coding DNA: TGTGCCAGCAGCTTGTCTCAGCTTGGGGCCGGGGGGGAGCTGTTTTTT.

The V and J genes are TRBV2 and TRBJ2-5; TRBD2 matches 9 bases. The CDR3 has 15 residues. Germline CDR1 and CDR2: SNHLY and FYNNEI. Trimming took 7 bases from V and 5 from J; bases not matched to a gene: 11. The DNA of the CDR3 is TGTGCCAGCACCGTTAGCGGGGGTTCGTGGGAGACCCAGTACTTC. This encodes CASTVSGGSWETQYF.

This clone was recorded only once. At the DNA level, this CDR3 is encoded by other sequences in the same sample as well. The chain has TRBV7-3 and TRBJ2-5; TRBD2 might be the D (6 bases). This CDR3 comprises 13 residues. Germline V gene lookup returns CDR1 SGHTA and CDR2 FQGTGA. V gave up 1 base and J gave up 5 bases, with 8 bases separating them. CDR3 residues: CASSLNRGETQYF. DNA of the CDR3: TGTGCCAGCAGCTTAAACCGGGGGGAGACCCAGTACTTC.

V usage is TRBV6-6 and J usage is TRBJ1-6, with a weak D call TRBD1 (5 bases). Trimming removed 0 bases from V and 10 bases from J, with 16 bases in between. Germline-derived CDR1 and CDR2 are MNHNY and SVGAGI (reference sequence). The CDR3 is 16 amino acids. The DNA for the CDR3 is TGTGCCAGCAGTTACTCTCCTGGCAGGGTATGGTCACCCCTCCACTTT. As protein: CASSYSPGRVWSPLHF.

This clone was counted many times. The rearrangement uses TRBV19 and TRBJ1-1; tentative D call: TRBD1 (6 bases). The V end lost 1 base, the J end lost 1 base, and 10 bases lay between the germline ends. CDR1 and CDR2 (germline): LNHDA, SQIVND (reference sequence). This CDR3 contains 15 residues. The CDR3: CASSIGAGANTEAFF. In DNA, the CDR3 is TGTGCCAGTAGTATAGGGGCAGGGGCGAACACTGAAGCTTTCTTT.

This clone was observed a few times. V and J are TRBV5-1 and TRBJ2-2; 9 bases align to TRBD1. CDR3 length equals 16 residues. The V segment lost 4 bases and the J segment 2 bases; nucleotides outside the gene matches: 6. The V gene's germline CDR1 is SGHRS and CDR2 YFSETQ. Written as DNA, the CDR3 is TGCGCCAGCAGCCACCCGGGACAGGGAAACACCGGGGAGCTGTTTTTT. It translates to CASSHPGQGNTGELFF. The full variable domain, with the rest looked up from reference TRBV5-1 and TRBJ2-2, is KAGVTQTPRYLIKTRGQQVTLSCSPISGHRSVSWYQQTPGQGLQFLFEYFSETQRNKGNFPGRFSGRQFSNSRSEMNVSTLELGDSALYLCASSHPGQGNTGELFFGEGSRLTVL.

The CDR3 sequence is CASSLGTGENTEAFF. The CDR3 nucleotides read TGCGCCAGCAGCCTTGGGACAGGAGAGAACACTGAAGCTTTCTTT. V gene TRBV5-1 combines with J gene TRBJ1-1; 8 bases map to TRBD1. CDR1 and CDR2 from the germline V gene are SGHRS and YFSETQ. V lost 4 bases and J lost 1; bases outside the gene matches: 6. The CDR3 consists of 15 residues.

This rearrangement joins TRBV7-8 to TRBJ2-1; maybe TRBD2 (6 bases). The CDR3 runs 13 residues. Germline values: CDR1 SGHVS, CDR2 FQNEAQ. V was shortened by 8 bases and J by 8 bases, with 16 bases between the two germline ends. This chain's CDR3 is CASGLPPRDEQFF. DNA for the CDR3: TGTGCCAGCGGACTACCCCCTAGGGATGAGCAGTTCTTC.

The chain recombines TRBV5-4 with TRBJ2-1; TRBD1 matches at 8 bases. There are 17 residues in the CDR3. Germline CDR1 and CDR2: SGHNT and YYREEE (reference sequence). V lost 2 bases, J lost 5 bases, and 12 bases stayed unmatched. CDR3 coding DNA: TGTGCCAGCAGCTTTGATGTAGGACAGGGTCCAAACAATGAGCAGTTCTTC. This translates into CASSFDVGQGPNNEQFF.

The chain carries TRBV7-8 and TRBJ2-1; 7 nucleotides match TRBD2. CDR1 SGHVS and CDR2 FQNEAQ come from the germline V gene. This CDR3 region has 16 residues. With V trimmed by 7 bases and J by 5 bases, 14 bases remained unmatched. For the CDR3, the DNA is TGTGCCAGCAACCCATCCTCGCTAGCGGCCCACAATGAGCAGTTCTTC. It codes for CASNPSSLAAHNEQFF.

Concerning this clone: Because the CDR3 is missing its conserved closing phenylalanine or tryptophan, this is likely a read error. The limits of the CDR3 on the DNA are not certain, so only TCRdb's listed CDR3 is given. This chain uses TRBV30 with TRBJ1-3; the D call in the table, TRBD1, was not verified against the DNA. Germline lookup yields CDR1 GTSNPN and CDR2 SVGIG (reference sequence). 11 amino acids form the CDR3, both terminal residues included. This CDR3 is CAWSLGQAMKC.

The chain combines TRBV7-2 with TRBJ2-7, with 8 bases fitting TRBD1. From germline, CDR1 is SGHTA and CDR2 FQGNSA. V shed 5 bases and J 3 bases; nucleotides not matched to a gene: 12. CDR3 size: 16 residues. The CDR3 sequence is CASSQPDRGRIYEQYF. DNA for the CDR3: TGTGCCAGCAGCCAACCCGACAGGGGACGGATCTACGAGCAGTACTTC.

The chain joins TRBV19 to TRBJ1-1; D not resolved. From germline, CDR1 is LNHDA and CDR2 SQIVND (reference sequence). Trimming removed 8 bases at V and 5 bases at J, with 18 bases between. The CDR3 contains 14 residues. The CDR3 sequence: CASLTGAIGTEAFF. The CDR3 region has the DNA TGTGCCAGTCTGACGGGAGCTATCGGTACTGAAGCTTTCTTT.

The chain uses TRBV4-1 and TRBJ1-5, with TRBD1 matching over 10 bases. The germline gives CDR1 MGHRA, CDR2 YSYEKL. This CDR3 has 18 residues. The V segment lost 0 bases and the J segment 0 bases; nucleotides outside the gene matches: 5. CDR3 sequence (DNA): TGCGCCAGCAGCCAAGATCGACAGGGGGCGACTAGCAATCAGCCCCAGCATTTT. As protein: CASSQDRQGATSNQPQHF.

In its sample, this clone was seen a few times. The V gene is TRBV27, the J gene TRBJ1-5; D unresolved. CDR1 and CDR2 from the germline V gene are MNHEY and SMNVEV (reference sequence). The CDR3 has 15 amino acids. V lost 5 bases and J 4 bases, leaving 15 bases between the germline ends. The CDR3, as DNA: TGTGCCAGCAGTGCGACTCCCGGTTGGAATCAGCCCCAGCATTTT. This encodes CASSATPGWNQPQHF.

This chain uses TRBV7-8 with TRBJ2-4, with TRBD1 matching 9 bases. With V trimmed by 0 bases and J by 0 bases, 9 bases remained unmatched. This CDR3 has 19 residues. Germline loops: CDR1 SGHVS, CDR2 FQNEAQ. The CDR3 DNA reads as TGTGCCAGCAGCTTAGCCCGGGACAGGGAAGTGGTAGCCAAAAACATTCAGTACTTC. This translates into CASSLARDREVVAKNIQYF.

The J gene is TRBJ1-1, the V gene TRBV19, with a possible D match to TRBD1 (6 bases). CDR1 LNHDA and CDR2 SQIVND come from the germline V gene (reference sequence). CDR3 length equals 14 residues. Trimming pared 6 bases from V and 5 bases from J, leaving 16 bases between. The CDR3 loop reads CASSINRERTEAFF. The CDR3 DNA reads TGTGCCAGTAGCATTAACAGGGAGAGGACTGAAGCTTTCTTT.

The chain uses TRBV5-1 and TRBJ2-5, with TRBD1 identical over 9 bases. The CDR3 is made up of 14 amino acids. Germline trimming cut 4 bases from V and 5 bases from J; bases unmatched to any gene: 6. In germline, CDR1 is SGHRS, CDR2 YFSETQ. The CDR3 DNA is TGCGCCAGCAGCCTGGGACAGGGACGGGAGACCCAGTACTTC. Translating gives CASSLGQGRETQYF. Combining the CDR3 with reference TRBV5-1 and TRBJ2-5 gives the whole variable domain KAGVTQTPRYLIKTRGQQVTLSCSPISGHRSVSWYQQTPGQGLQFLFEYFSETQRNKGNFPGRFSGRQFSNSRSEMNVSTLELGDSALYLCASSLGQGRETQYFGPGTRLLVL.

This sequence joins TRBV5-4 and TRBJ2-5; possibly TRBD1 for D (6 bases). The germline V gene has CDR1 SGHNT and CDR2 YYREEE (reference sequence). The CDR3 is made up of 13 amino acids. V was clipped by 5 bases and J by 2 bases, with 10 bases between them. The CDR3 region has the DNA TGTGCCAGCAGTTGGACAGATCAAGAGACCCAGTACTTC. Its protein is CASSWTDQETQYF.

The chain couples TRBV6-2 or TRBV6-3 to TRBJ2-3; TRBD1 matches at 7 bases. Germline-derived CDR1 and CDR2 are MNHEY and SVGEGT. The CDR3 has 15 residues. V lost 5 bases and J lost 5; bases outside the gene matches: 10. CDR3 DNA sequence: TGTGCCAGCAGTAGAATCGACAGGGTCGGAGATACGCAGTATTTT. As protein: CASSRIDRVGDTQYF.

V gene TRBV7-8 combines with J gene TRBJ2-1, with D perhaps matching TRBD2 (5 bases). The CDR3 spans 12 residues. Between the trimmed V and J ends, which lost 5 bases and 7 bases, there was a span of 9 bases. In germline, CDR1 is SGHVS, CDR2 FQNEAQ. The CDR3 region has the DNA TGTGCCAGCAGCCTTTGGAGGAATGAGCAGTTCTTC. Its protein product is CASSLWRNEQFF. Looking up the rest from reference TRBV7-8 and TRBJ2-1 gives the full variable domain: GAGVSQSPRYKVAKRGQDVALRCDPISGHVSLFWYQQALGQGPEFLTYFQNEAQLDKSGLPSDRFFAERPEGSVSTLKIQRTQQEDSAVYLCASSLWRNEQFFGPGTRLTVL.

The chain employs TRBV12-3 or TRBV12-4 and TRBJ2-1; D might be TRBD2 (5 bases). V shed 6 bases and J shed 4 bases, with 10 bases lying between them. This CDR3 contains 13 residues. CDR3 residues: CASRVRDYNEQFF. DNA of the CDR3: TGTGCCAGCAGGGTCCGGGATTACAATGAGCAGTTCTTC.

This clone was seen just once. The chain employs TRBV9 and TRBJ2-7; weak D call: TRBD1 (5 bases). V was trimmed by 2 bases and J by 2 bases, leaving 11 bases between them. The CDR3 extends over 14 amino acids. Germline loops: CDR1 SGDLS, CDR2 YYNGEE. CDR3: CASSVEQVTYEQYF. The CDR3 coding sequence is TGTGCCAGCAGCGTTGAACAGGTGACCTACGAGCAGTACTTC.

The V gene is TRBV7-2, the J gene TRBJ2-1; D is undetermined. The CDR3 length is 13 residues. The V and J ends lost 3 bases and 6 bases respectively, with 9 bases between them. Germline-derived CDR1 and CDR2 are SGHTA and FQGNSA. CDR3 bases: TGTGCCAGCAGCTTCCGGGTCCGCAATGAGCAGTTCTTC. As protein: CASSFRVRNEQFF.

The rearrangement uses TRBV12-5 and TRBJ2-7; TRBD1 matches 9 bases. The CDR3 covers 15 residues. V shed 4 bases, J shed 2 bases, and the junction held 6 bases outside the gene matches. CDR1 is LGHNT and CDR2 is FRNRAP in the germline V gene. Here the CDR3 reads CASGSRTGEAYEQYF. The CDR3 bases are TGTGCTAGTGGTTCCCGGACAGGGGAAGCCTACGAGCAGTACTTC.

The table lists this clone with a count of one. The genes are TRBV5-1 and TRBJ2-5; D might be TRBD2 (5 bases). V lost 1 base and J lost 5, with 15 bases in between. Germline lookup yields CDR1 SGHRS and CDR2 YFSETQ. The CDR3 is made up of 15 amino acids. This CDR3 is CASSLWAGAWETQYF. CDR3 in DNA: TGCGCCAGCAGCTTGTGGGCGGGCGCCTGGGAGACCCAGTACTTC.